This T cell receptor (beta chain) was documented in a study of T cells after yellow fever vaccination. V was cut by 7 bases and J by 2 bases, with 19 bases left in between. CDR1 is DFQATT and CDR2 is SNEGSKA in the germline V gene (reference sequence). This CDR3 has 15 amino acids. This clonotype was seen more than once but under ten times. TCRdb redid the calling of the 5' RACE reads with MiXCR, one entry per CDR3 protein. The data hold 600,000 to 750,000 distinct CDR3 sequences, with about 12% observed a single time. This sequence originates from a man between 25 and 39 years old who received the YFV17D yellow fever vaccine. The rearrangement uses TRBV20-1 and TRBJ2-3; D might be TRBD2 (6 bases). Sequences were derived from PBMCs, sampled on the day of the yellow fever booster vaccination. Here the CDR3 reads CSVTSNRGLTDTQYF. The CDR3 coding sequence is TGCAGTGTCACCTCAAATAGGGGACTCACAGATACGCAGTATTTT.